Presented here are 21 T cell receptor beta chains from one specimen sequenced in a study of graft-versus-host responses after intestinal transplantation. Sequencing was performed with immunoSEQ multiplex PCR; in TCRdb, only in-frame clones are kept and a portion is missing. Of some 9,300 clones in the sample, about 90% were seen once. The sequencing used PBMCs, collected just over 42 days after intestinal transplant. The receptors shown here come from a human patient who received an intestinal transplant, so some T cells may come from the graft donor.

V is TRBV5-4 and J is TRBJ2-7; 7 bases match TRBD2. Trimming removed 3 bases from V and 6 bases from J; junction bases left unmatched: 6. Germline CDR1 reads SGHNT; CDR2 reads YYREEE (reference sequence). The CDR3 consists of 13 residues. The CDR3 reads CASSYRTGGEQYF. The CDR3, as DNA: TGTGCCAGCAGCTACCGCACGGGAGGCGAGCAGTACTTC.

This chain uses TRBV27 with TRBJ2-1; 8 bases match TRBD2. The V gene end was trimmed by 6 bases and the J gene end by 2 bases; junction bases not matched to a gene: 6. CDR1 and CDR2 (germline): MNHEY, SMNVEV (reference sequence). CDR3 size: 15 residues. CDR3 DNA: TGTGCCAGCAGAGAGCGGGAGTATGCCTACAATGAGCAGTTCTTC. Translated: CASREREYAYNEQFF.

This clone was recorded only once. The V call is TRBV30, the J call TRBJ1-2; D is ambiguous. This CDR3 spans 12 amino acids. CDR1 is GTSNPN and CDR2 is SVGIG in the germline V gene (reference sequence). V dropped 0 bases and J dropped 8 bases, with 10 bases sitting between them. CDR3 DNA sequence: TGTGCCTGGAGTGTAATAGGGTTCGGCTACACCTTC. Translated, it gives CAWSVIGFGYTF.

The chain combines TRBV27 with TRBJ2-5, with a weak D call TRBD2 (7 bases). Looked up from germline, CDR1 is MNHEY and CDR2 is SMNVEV (reference sequence). V dropped 5 bases and J dropped 5 bases, with 21 bases sitting between them. The CDR3 is made up of 16 amino acids. In nucleotides, the CDR3 is TGTGCCAGCAGTGGGCCGGGGGGCCGCAGGAGGGAGACCCAGTACTTC. It is translated as CASSGPGGRRRETQYF.

This clone was seen only a few times. The gene calls are TRBV29-1 and TRBJ2-1; D call uncertain. The germline V and J ends were trimmed by 5 bases and 4 bases, with 15 bases remaining between them. This CDR3 is built from 14 residues. Looked up from germline, CDR1 is SQVTM and CDR2 is ANQGSEA. The CDR3 region is CSVPWAKKYNEQFF. The DNA for the CDR3 is TGCAGCGTTCCATGGGCAAAAAAATACAATGAGCAGTTCTTC.

This clone appeared a single time. The chain is built from TRBV6-1 and TRBJ2-5; 7 bases agree with TRBD2. After removal of 2 bases from V and 3 bases from J, the junction contained 9 bases not matched to a gene. Germline assignment: CDR1 MNHNS and CDR2 SASEGT. The CDR3 contains 16 residues. The CDR3 DNA is TGTGCCAGCAGTGAATTCGTTTTTGCGGGGGAAGAGACCCAGTACTTC. This codes for CASSEFVFAGEETQYF.

The chain combines TRBV5-4 with TRBJ1-2; 10 bases agree with TRBD1. CDR1 and CDR2 (germline): SGHNT, YYREEE (reference sequence). The CDR3 length is 15 residues. The V and J ends lost 4 bases and 5 bases, in that order; junction bases with no gene match: 8. The CDR3 region has the DNA TGTGCCAGCAGCCCGGGACAGGGGTCGTGGTATGGCTACACCTTC. It specifies CASSPGQGSWYGYTF.

V usage is TRBV11-2 and J usage is TRBJ2-1; possible D gene TRBD2, 6 bases. This CDR3 has 15 residues. The germline gives CDR1 SGHAT, CDR2 FQNNGV. The ends were cut back, 5 bases at V and 2 bases at J, with 13 bases in the middle. The CDR3 spells CASSGGGIPYNEQFF. CDR3 coding DNA: TGTGCCAGCAGCGGTGGGGGGATCCCCTACAATGAGCAGTTCTTC.

This chain joins TRBV7-6 and TRBJ2-6; no firm D call. In germline, CDR1 is SGHVS, CDR2 FNYEAQ. The CDR3 is made up of 18 amino acids. Trimming left V 5 bases short and J 11 bases short, with 28 bases between. CDR3 residues: CASSLEFESPKSGHVLTF. The CDR3, as DNA: TGTGCCAGCAGCCTTGAGTTTGAATCTCCAAAGTCGGGCCACGTCCTGACTTTC.

The CDR3 sequence is CASSTGQGLEQFF. The CDR3 DNA sequence: TGTGCCAGTAGTACGGGACAGGGGCTCGAGCAGTTCTTC. The rearrangement links TRBV19 to TRBJ2-1; TRBD1 matches 10 bases. The length of the CDR3 is 13 residues. Trimming removed 4 bases from V and 10 bases from J; junction bases left unmatched: 4. Germline V gene lookup returns CDR1 LNHDA and CDR2 SQIVND (reference sequence).

The V call is TRBV7-9, the J call TRBJ1-1; 9 nucleotides agree with TRBD1. In germline, CDR1 is SEHNR, CDR2 FQNEAQ (reference sequence). This CDR3 has 14 amino acids. Unmatched junction bases numbered 4, after V lost 7 bases and J lost 1 base. CDR3 sequence: CASIHRGRNTEAFF. The DNA of the CDR3 is TGTGCCAGCATCCACAGGGGGCGGAACACTGAAGCTTTCTTT.

This clone was found once. The CDR3 protein is CASSQGVAETQYF. DNA for the CDR3: TGCGCCAGCAGCCAAGGCGTAGCGGAGACCCAGTACTTC. The chain employs TRBV4-1 and TRBJ2-5, with a possible D match to TRBD2 (5 bases). Germline-derived CDR1 and CDR2 are MGHRA and YSYEKL. The V end lost 1 base, the J end lost 5 bases, and 8 bases lay between the germline ends. This CDR3 has 13 residues.

J is TRBJ2-2 and V is TRBV6-6, with D tentatively TRBD1 (6 bases). CDR1 MNHNY and CDR2 SVGAGI come from the germline V gene (reference sequence). The CDR3 totals 13 residues. With 7 bases removed from V and 7 bases from J, the gap between germline ends came to 13 bases. The CDR3 here is CASTPTGLGELFF. The DNA for the CDR3 is TGTGCCAGCACCCCGACAGGACTCGGGGAGCTGTTTTTT.

The chain joins TRBV2 to TRBJ2-7, with D perhaps TRBD2 (5 bases). This CDR3 has 12 amino acids. Germline CDR1 is SNHLY and CDR2 is FYNNEI. V was cut by 4 bases and J by 4 bases, with 8 bases left in between. DNA for the CDR3: TGTGCCAGCAGTGCACGGGGATACGAGCAGTACTTC. Translated, it gives CASSARGYEQYF.

The chain has TRBV5-1 and TRBJ2-1; a weak D match, TRBD1 (6 bases). Germline lookup yields CDR1 SGHRS and CDR2 YFSETQ. Trimming removed 0 bases at V and 7 bases at J, with 8 bases between. The CDR3 has 13 residues. The CDR3 loop is CASSLDRVNEQFF. CDR3 nucleotides: TGCGCCAGCAGCTTGGACAGGGTAAATGAGCAGTTCTTC.

The chain carries TRBV4-2 and TRBJ2-2, with no clear D. The CDR3 totals 13 residues. Per germline, CDR1 LGHNA and CDR2 YNFKEQ. Trimming took off 4 bases at V and 1 base at J, with 4 bases between the two ends. CDR3 coding DNA: TGTGCCAGCAGCCGGGGGAACACCGGGGAGCTGTTTTTT. Residues: CASSRGNTGELFF.

The chain recombines TRBV2 with TRBJ2-7; TRBD1 aligns across 9 bases. This CDR3 comprises 14 residues. V lost 4 bases to trimming and J lost 2 bases; unmatched junction nucleotides: 3. CDR1 and CDR2 (germline): SNHLY, FYNNEI. The CDR3 DNA follows: TGTGCCAGCAGTGCCGGGACAGGGACCTACGAGCAGTACTTC. Its translation: CASSAGTGTYEQYF.

This clone was seen only once. The chain carries TRBV18 and TRBJ2-7; 11 bases match TRBD2. Germline V gene lookup returns CDR1 KGHSH and CDR2 LQKENI. V shed 6 bases, J shed 5 bases, and the junction held 6 bases outside the gene matches. The CDR3 consists of 14 residues. Written as DNA, the CDR3 is TGTGCCAGCTCGCCGACTAGCGGGGTCGACGAGCAGTACTTC. Protein: CASSPTSGVDEQYF. The full variable domain, its missing parts supplied by reference TRBV18 and TRBJ2-7, is NAGVMQNPRHLVRRRGQEARLRCSPMKGHSHVYWYRQLPEEGLKFMVYLQKENIIDESGMPKERFSAEFPKEGPSILRIQQVVRGDSAAYFCASSPTSGVDEQYFGPGTRLTVT.

The V and J genes are TRBV2 and TRBJ2-7, with TRBD1 identical over 8 bases. The CDR3 has 14 residues. From germline, CDR1 is SNHLY and CDR2 FYNNEI. Trimming removed 4 bases from V and 4 bases from J; junction bases left unmatched: 6. CDR3: CASSGLQGDYEQYF. The CDR3 DNA reads TGTGCCAGCAGTGGGTTACAGGGGGATTACGAGCAGTACTTC.

This chain links TRBV4-1 with TRBJ1-6; D remains unclear. Germline CDR1 is MGHRA and CDR2 is YSYEKL. The CDR3 covers 15 residues. Trimming shortened V by 0 bases and J by 6 bases, and 9 bases separated the two germline ends. CDR3 coding DNA: TGCGCCAGCAGCCAAGACGCCTACGCTAATTCACCCCTCCACTTT. It yields the protein CASSQDAYANSPLHF.

This clone is a singleton in its sample. V gene TRBV9 combines with J gene TRBJ1-3, with TRBD1 matching over 7 bases. This CDR3 is 17 amino acids long. J gave up 0 bases and V 0 bases, and 6 bases lay outside the gene matches. The germline CDR1 and CDR2 sequences are SGDLS and YYNGEE. Here the CDR3 reads CASSVGDSYFSGNTIYF. CDR3 nucleotide sequence: TGTGCCAGCAGCGTAGGGGACAGTTATTTCTCTGGAAACACCATATATTTT.